The rows below give T cell receptor beta chains drawn from one sample of a study of shared clonotypes between healthy human individuals. Repertoires were generated with immunoSEQ multiplex PCR, while TCRdb's copy carries only in-frame clones and drops some. The data show 470,000 or so clones, with 65% to 85% seen just once and approximately 11% held by the top ten. Material: PBMCs. These receptors all come from a woman between 40 and 55 years old in good health. Some clones in this sample may be carry-over from other donors' samples. Each CDR3 is given with its conserved first and last residue. The listing skips clone size in some rows; elsewhere it reads once, few, many or a size class.

>TRBJ2-7|once|TRBV15
CATSRDGGSEQYF
>TRBJ2-3|once|TRBV7-9
CASSLASATDTQYF
>TRBJ2-2|.|TRBV30
CASNLTSGMVRTGELFF
>TRBJ2-2|once|TRBV2
CASSEWVTGELFF
>TRBJ1-2|few|TRBV18
CASSPDRGGYTF
>TRBJ2-5|.|TRBV28
CASSPPYPGETQYF
>TRBJ2-7|.|TRBV5-4
CASSLGDEQYF
>TRBJ2-5|.|TRBV5-1
CASSLGSGETQYF
>TRBJ2-1|.|TRBV5-1
CASSPGQGDYNEQFF
>TRBJ1-5|.|TRBV7-8
CASSLAGGIQHF
>TRBJ2-5|.|TRBV27
CASSVDYQETQYF
>TRBJ2-2|.|TRBV18
CASLPGNTGELFF
>TRBJ1-2|.|TRBV28
CASQGFFASTF
>TRBJ2-7|few|TRBV19
CATSRGYEQYF
>TRBJ2-5|.|TRBV28
CASSLLRVGTQYF
>TRBJ2-6|.|TRBV7-2
CASSLRASGTGANVLTF
>TRBJ1-5|.|TRBV18
CASSPRGDKNQPQHF
>TRBJ2-5|.|TRBV5-1
CASSLSQGALETQYF
>TRBJ1-5|.|TRBV19
CASSITGRGTYSNQPQHF
>TRBJ2-6|.|TRBV28
CASSLRGSSGANVLTF
>TRBJ2-1|.|TRBV20-1
CSAGTPDEQFF
>TRBJ2-7|.|TRBV23-1
CASSPRTGCAHEQYF
>TRBJ2-5|.|TRBV15
CATSKRGVRETQYF
>TRBJ2-2|.|TRBV19
CASSIGVVTGELFF